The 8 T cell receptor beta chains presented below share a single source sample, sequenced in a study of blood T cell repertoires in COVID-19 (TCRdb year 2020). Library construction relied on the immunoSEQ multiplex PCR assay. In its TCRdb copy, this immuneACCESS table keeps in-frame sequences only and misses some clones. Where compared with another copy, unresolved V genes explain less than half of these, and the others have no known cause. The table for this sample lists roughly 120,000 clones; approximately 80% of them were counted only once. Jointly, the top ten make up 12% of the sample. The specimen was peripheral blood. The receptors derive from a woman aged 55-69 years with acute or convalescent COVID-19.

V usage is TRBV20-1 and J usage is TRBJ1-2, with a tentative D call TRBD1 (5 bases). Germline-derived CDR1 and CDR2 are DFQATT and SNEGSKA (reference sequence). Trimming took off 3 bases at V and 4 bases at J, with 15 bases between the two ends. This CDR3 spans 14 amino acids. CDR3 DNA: TGCAGTGCTAGTTCCCCGGACACGCTCTATGGCTACACCTTC. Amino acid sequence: CSASSPDTLYGYTF.

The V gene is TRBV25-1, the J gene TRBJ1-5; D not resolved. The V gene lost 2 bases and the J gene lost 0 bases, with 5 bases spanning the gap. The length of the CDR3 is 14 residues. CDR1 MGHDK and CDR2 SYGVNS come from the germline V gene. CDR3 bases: TGTGCCAGCAGTGAACTCCTTAGCAATCAGCCCCAGCATTTT. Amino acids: CASSELLSNQPQHF.

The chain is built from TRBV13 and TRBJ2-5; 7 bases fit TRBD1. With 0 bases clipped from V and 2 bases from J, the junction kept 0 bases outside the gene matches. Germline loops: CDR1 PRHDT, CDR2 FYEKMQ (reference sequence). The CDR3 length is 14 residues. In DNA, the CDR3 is TGTGCCAGCAGCTTAGGGGGACAGCAAGAGACCCAGTACTTC. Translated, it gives CASSLGGQQETQYF.

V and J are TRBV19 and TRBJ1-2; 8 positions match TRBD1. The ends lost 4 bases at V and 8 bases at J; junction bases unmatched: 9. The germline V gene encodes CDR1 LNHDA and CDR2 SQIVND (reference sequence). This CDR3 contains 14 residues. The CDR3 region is CASSSGQGTGGYTF. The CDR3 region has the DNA TGTGCCAGTAGTAGCGGACAGGGAACGGGCGGCTACACCTTC.

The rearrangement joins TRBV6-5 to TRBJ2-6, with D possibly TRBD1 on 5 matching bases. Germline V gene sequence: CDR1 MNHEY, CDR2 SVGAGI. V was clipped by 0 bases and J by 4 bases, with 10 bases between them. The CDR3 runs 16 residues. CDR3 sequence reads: CASSYSQGMGANVLTF. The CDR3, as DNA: TGTGCCAGCAGTTACTCCCAGGGAATGGGGGCCAACGTCCTGACTTTC.

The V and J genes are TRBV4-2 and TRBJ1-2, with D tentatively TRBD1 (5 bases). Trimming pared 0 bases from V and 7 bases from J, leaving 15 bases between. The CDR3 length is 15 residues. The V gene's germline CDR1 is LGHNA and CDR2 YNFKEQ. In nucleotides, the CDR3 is TGTGCCAGCAGCCAAGATCTAGGGGCAGGGCGTGGCTACACCTTC. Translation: CASSQDLGAGRGYTF.

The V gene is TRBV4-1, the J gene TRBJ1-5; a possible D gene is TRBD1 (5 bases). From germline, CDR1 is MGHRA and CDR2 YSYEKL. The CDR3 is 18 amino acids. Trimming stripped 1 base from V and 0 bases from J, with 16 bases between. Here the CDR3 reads CASSQGTSGAHSNQPQHF. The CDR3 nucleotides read TGCGCCAGCAGCCAAGGAACAAGTGGGGCTCATAGCAATCAGCCCCAGCATTTT.

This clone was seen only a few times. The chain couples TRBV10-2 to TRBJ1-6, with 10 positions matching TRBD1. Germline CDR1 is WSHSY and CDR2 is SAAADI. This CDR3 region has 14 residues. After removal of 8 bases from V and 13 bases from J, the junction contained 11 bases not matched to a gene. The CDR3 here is CASRDRDRGLPLHF. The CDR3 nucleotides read TGCGCCAGCCGCGACCGGGACAGGGGTCTGCCCCTCCACTTT.